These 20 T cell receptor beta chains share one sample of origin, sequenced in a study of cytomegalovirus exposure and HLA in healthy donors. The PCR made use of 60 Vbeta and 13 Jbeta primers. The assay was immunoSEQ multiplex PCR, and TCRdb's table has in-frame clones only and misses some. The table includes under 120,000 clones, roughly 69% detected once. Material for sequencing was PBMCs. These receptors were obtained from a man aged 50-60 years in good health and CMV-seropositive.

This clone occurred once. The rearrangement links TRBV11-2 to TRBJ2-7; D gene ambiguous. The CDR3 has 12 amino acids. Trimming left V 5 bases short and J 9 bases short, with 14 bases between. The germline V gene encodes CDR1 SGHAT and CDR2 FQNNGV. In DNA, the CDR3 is TGTGCCAGCAGCGTAGCTCGCGACTCGCAGTACTTC. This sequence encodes CASSVARDSQYF.

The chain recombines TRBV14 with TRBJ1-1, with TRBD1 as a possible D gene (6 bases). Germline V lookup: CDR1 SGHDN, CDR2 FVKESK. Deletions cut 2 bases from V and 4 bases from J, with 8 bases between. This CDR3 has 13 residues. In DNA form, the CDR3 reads TGTGCCAGCAGCCAAACGACAGGCACTGAAGCTTTCTTT. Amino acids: CASSQTTGTEAFF.

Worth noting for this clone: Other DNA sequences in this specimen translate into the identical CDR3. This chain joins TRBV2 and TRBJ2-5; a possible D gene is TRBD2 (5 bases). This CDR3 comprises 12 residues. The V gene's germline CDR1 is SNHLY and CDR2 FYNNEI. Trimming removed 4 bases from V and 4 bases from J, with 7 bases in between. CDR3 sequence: CASSGGRETQYF. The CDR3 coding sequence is TGTGCCAGCAGTGGAGGGAGAGAGACCCAGTACTTC.

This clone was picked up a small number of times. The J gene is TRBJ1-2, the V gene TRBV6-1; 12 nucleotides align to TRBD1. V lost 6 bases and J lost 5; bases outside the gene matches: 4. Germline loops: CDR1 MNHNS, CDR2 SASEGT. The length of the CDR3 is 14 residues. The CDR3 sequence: CASSRDRGRYGYTF. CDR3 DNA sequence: TGTGCCAGCAGCCGGGACAGGGGGCGTTATGGCTACACCTTC.

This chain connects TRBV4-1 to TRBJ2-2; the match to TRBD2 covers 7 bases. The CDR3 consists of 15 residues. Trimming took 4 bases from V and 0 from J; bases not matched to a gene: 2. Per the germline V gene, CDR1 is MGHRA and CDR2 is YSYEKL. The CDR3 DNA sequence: TGCGCCAGCAGCCGACTAGCTCCGAACACCGGGGAGCTGTTTTTT. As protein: CASSRLAPNTGELFF.

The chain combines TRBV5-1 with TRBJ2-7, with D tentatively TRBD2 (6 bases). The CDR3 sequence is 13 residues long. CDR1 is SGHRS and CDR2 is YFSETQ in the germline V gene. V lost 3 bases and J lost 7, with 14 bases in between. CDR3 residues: CASSYGGFREQYF. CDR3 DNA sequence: TGCGCCAGCAGCTACGGAGGGTTTCGGGAGCAGTACTTC. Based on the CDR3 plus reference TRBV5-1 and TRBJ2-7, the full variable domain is KAGVTQTPRYLIKTRGQQVTLSCSPISGHRSVSWYQQTPGQGLQFLFEYFSETQRNKGNFPGRFSGRQFSNSRSEMNVSTLELGDSALYLCASSYGGFREQYFGPGTRLTVT.

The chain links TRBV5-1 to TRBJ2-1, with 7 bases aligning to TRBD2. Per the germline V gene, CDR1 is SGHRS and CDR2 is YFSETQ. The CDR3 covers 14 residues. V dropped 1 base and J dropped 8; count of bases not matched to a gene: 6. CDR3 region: CASSLMRSGDEQFF. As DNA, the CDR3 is TGCGCCAGCAGCTTGATGAGAAGCGGGGATGAGCAGTTCTTC.

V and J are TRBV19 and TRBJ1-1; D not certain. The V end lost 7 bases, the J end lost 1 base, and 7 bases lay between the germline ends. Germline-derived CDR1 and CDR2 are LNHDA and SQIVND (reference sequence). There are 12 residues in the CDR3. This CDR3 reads CASTRWNTEAFF. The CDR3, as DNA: TGTGCCAGTACTAGATGGAACACTGAAGCTTTCTTT.

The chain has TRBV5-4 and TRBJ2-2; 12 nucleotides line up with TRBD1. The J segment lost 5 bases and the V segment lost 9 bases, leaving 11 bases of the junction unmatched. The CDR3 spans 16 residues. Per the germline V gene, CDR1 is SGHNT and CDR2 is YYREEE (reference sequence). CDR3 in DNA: TGTGCCATACCTCGGGACAGGGGGCAGTATACCGGGGAGCTGTTTTTT. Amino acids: CAIPRDRGQYTGELFF.

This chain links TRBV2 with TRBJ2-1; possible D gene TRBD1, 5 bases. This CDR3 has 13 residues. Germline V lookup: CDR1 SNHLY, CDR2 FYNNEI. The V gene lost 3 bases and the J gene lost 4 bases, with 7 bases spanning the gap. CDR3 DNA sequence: TGTGCCAGCAGTGAGACAGAATACAATGAGCAGTTCTTC. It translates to CASSETEYNEQFF. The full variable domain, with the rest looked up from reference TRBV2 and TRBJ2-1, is EPEVTQTPSHQVTQMGQEVILRCVPISNHLYFYWYRQILGQKVEFLVSFYNNEISEKSEIFDDQFSVERPDGSNFTLKIRSTKLEDSAMYFCASSETEYNEQFFGPGTRLTVL.

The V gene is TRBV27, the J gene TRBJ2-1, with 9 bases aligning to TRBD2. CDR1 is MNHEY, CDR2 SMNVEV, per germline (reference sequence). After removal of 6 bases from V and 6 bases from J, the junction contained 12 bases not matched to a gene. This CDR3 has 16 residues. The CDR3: CASRRDSGSGFNEQFF. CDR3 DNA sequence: TGTGCCAGCAGACGTGATAGCGGGAGCGGCTTCAATGAGCAGTTCTTC.

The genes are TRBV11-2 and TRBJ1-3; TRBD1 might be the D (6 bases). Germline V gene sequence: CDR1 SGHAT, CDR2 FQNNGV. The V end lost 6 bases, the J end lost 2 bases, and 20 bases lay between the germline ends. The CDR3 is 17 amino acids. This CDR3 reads CASSPRTGSLPGNTIYF. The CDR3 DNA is TGTGCCAGCAGTCCGCGTACAGGGAGTTTGCCTGGAAACACCATATATTTT.

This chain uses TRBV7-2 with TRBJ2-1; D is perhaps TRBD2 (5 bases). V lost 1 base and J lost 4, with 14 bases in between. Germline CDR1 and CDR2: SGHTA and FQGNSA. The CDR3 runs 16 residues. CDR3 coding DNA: TGTGCCAGCAGCTTAGTTCGGCTAGCAGTTTACAATGAGCAGTTCTTC. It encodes CASSLVRLAVYNEQFF.

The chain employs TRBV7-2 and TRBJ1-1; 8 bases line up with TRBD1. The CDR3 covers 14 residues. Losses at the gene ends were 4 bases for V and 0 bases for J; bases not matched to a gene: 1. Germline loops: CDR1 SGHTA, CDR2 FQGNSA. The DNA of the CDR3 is TGTGCCAGCAGCTGGACAGGGATGAACACTGAAGCTTTCTTT. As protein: CASSWTGMNTEAFF.

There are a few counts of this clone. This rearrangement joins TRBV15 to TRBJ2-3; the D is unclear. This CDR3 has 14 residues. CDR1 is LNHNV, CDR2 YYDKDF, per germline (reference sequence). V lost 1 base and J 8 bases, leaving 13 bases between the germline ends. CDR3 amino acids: CATSRALTFPTQYF. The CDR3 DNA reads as TGTGCCACCAGCAGAGCACTGACTTTCCCTACGCAGTATTTT.

CDR3 region: CASSYAGQGGNSPLHF. The CDR3 DNA is TGTGCCAGCAGTTACGCCGGGCAAGGGGGTAATTCACCCCTCCACTTT. The gene calls are TRBV6-6 and TRBJ1-6, with TRBD1 as a possible D gene (6 bases). This CDR3 contains 16 residues. The germline V and J ends were trimmed by 2 bases and 6 bases, with 14 bases remaining between them. Germline-derived CDR1 and CDR2 are MNHNY and SVGAGI (reference sequence).

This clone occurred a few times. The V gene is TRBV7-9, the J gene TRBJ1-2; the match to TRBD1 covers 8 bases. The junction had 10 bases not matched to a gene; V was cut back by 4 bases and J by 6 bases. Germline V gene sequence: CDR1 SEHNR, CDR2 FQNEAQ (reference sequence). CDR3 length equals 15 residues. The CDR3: CASSYPRGHGDGYTF. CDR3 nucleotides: TGTGCCAGCAGCTATCCCAGGGGGCACGGGGATGGCTACACCTTC.

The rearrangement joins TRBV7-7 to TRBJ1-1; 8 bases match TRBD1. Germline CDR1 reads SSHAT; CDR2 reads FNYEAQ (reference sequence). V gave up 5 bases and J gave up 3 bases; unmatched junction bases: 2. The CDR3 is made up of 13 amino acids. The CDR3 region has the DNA TGTGCCAGCAGCAAGGACAGGGACACTGAAGCTTTCTTT. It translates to CASSKDRDTEAFF.

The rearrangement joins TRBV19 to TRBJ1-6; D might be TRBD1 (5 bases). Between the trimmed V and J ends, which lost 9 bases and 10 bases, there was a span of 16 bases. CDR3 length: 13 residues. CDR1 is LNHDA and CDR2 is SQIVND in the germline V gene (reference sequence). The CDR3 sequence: CASQGDPNSPLHF. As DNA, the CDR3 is TGTGCCAGCCAAGGGGATCCAAACTCACCCCTCCACTTT.

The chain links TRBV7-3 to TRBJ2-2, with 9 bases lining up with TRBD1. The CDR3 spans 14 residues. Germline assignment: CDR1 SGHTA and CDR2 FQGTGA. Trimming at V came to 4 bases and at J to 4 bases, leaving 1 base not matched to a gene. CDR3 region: CASSSGQGTGELFF. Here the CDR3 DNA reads TGTGCCAGCAGCTCGGGACAGGGCACCGGGGAGCTGTTTTTT.